Listed below are T cell receptor beta chains from one sample, sequenced in a study of Graves' ophthalmopathy and Graves' hyperthyroidism. MiXCR, run by TCRdb on the multiplex PCR reads, gives a single entry per CDR3 protein. In the table there are 400,000 to 450,000 distinct CDR3 sequences, 21% of which are singletons. Sequences were obtained from peripheral blood. Receptors originate from a woman under 30 with stable Graves' hyperthyroidism. Both conserved end residues are part of each CDR3. The D gene is left open where the match is weak. Size tells how often a clone was seen (once, few, many) or the class of an expanded clone, and some rows leave it out.

clone_size	v_call	d_call	j_call	cdr3_nt	cdr3_aa
few	TRBV27	TRBD1	TRBJ1-2	TGTGCCAGCAGAACAAACAGGGGGCCGTATGGCTACACCTTC	CASRTNRGPYGYTF
few	TRBV20-1	.	TRBJ2-2	TGCAGTGCTAGAGTCGATGGAGAGGGTATACTGAACACCGGGGAGCTGTTTTTT	CSARVDGEGILNTGELFF
few	TRBV5-1	TRBD2	TRBJ2-7	TGCGCCAGCAAAAGGGGTCTGGGGGCTGTACTAGCGGGAGGCGAGCAGTACTTC	CASKRGLGAVLAGGEQYF
.	TRBV3-1	.	TRBJ1-1	TGTGCCAGCAGCCAAGGAGCGCGTGAAGCTTTCTTT	CASSQGAREAFF
many	TRBV15	TRBD1	TRBJ2-7	TGTGCCACCAGCAGAGGGCAGGGGGCGACCTACGAGCAGTACTTC	CATSRGQGATYEQYF
many	TRBV6-5	.	TRBJ1-2	TGTGCCAGCAGTTTTGGCCCCTATGGCTACACCTTC	CASSFGPYGYTF
many	TRBV6-1	TRBD1	TRBJ2-4	TGTGCCAGCAGTGGATCTCTCCGGGACAGGGCGTTGAACATTCAGTACTTC	CASSGSLRDRALNIQYF
.	TRBV6-1	.	TRBJ1-5	TGTGCCAGCAGTGGGACGGGCCCCAATCAGCCCCAGCATTTT	CASSGTGPNQPQHF
many	TRBV4-1	.	TRBJ1-5	TGCGCCAGCAGCCAAACTGGGATTAGCAATCAGCCCCAGCATTTT	CASSQTGISNQPQHF
many	TRBV2	.	TRBJ1-1	TGTGCCAGCAGGAGGACAGAGGAGAACACTGAAGCTTTCTTT	CASRRTEENTEAFF
few	TRBV2	TRBD1	TRBJ1-5	TGTGTCAGCAGCGGGGGACAGGGGGCCGGTCAGCCCCAGCATTTT	CVSSGGQGAGQPQHF
many	TRBV30	.	TRBJ2-2	TGTGCCTGGAGTGCCCGGGACTCCCAGGGAGGGGAGCTGTTTTTT	CAWSARDSQGGELFF
many	TRBV6-8	TRBD2	TRBJ2-5	TGTGCCAGCATGAAGACTAGCGGGAGCGAGACCCAGTACTTC	CASMKTSGSETQYF
few	TRBV24-1	TRBD1	TRBJ1-1	TGTGCCACCAGTCAGACAGGGTTGAACACTGAAGCTTTCTTT	CATSQTGLNTEAFF
.	TRBV7-3	.	TRBJ1-1	TGTGCCAGCAGTTTTCAGGGGAACACTGAAGATTTCTTT	CASSFQGNTEDFF
.	TRBV13	TRBD2	TRBJ2-7	TGTGCCAGCAGCTTGAAGACTAGCGCCTCCTCCTACGAGCAGTACTTC	CASSLKTSASSYEQYF
.	TRBV6-5	TRBD1	TRBJ1-2	TGTGCCAGCAGTTGGACAGGGACCCCCTATGGCTACACCTTC	CASSWTGTPYGYTF
many	TRBV5-1	.	TRBJ1-1	TGCGCCAGCAAATTTGGACAGCGAGGGGGGAACACTGAAGCTTTCTTT	CASKFGQRGGNTEAFF
many	TRBV29-1	.	TRBJ1-2	TGCAGCGTCTATCTACAGGGAAACTATGGCTACACCTTC	CSVYLQGNYGYTF
.	TRBV3-1	.	TRBJ2-7	TGTGCCAGCAGCCAATCTCCGGGCGGTTACGAGCAGTACTTC	CASSQSPGGYEQYF
many	TRBV14	.	TRBJ1-1	TGTGCCAGCAGCCAGGGTTGGAACACTGAAGCTTTCTTT	CASSQGWNTEAFF
many	TRBV27	.	TRBJ1-1	TGTGCCAGCAGTTTATGGGAGAAGAACACTGAAGCTTTCTTT	CASSLWEKNTEAFF
.	TRBV2	.	TRBJ2-5	TGTGCCAGCAGTGACCAGGGACGACAAGAGACCCAGTACTTC	CASSDQGRQETQYF
many	TRBV10-3	.	TRBJ2-7	TGTGCCATCAGTGAGGGCCCCAACTCCTACGAGCAGTACTTC	CAISEGPNSYEQYF
few	TRBV19	.	TRBJ2-2	TGTGCCAGTAGTAGACTACCCGGGGAGCTGTTTTTT	CASSRLPGELFF
many	TRBV20-1	.	TRBJ2-7	TGCAGTGCTAGAGATCGTAGAGGGAGTTCCTACGAGCAGTACTTC	CSARDRRGSSYEQYF
.	TRBV7-2	TRBD2	TRBJ2-7	TGTGCCAGCAGCTTAGCTAGCGGGAGATTCGTTTACGAGCAGTACTTC	CASSLASGRFVYEQYF
many	TRBV5-1	TRBD2	TRBJ2-7	TGCGCCAGCAGCTTGGCCATGACTAGCGGGAGGTACGAGCAGTACTTC	CASSLAMTSGRYEQYF
.	TRBV20-1	.	TRBJ1-1	TGCAGTTTGGGGGAGGGCACTGAAGCTTTCTTT	CSLGEGTEAFF
many	TRBV27	.	TRBJ2-5	TGTGCCAGCAGACCGTTCACCGAAGAGACCCAGTACTTC	CASRPFTEETQYF
many	TRBV6-4	.	TRBJ1-5	TGTGCCAGCGGTGGGGGCGGTCAGCCCCAGCATTTT	CASGGGGQPQHF
many	TRBV30	.	TRBJ2-5	TGTGCCTGGAGTGGAGGAACAGTACAAGAGACCCAGTACTTC	CAWSGGTVQETQYF
many	TRBV6-1	.	TRBJ1-5	TGTGCCAGCAGGGCCCATTATAGCAATCAGCCCCAGCATTTT	CASRAHYSNQPQHF
.	TRBV27	TRBD2	TRBJ2-5	TGTGCAAACGCGGGACTAGCGGGAGGGCCACTAGAGACCCAGTACTTC	CANAGLAGGPLETQYF
few	TRBV27	.	TRBJ1-6	TGTGCCAGCCTCCCGCAGGCAGGGGTTCTTTCACCCCTCCACTTT	CASLPQAGVLSPLHF
.	TRBV7-2	TRBD2	TRBJ2-5	TGTGCCAGCAGCTGGACTAGCGGGGGGGCGGGGGCCCAGTACTTC	CASSWTSGGAGAQYF
few	TRBV5-1	TRBD2	TRBJ2-5	TGCGCCAGCAGCTTGGGAGTGGGGACTAAAGAGACCCAGTACTTC	CASSLGVGTKETQYF
many	TRBV30	.	TRBJ2-7	TGTGCCTGGAGTGTAGGGGCAGACTACGAGCAGTACTTC	CAWSVGADYEQYF
many	TRBV6-5	.	TRBJ2-7	TGTGCCAGCAGTTACCGGCTAGAGCAGTACTTC	CASSYRLEQYF
many	TRBV6-1	.	TRBJ1-2	TGTGCCAGCAGTGAAGTAGGAGAAAACTATGGCTACACCTTC	CASSEVGENYGYTF
many	TRBV29-1	.	TRBJ1-2	TGCAGCGTTGGTCGCGCTAACTATGGCTACACCTTC	CSVGRANYGYTF
many	TRBV10-3	TRBD1	TRBJ1-2	TGTGCCATCAGTGGAGGGGCCGGGACAGGGAAAGAGGGCTACACCTTC	CAISGGAGTGKEGYTF
many	TRBV7-7	TRBD1	TRBJ2-3	TGTGCTAGCAGCTTAGTTCCAGGGGGCTCAGATACGCAGTATTTT	CASSLVPGGSDTQYF
many	TRBV12-3/TRBV12-4	.	TRBJ1-2	TGTGCCAGCAGTCCCGGGGACAACTGGGGCTACACCTTC	CASSPGDNWGYTF
many	TRBV11-2	TRBD1	TRBJ2-7	TGTGCCAGCAGCTCCCTCAGGGGGCTCCACGAGCAGTACTTC	CASSSLRGLHEQYF
.	TRBV18	.	TRBJ1-1	TGTGCCAGCTCACCACTAGGGACACTGAACACTGAAGCTTTCTTT	CASSPLGTLNTEAFF
many	TRBV30	.	TRBJ1-6	TGTGCCCGGGGAGACCGGTTACCTGGGTCGTCCCTCCACTTT	CARGDRLPGSSLHF
few	TRBV7-8	TRBD2	TRBJ2-7	TGTGCCAGCAGCTCTAGCGGGAGGGTCTACGAGCAGTACTTC	CASSSSGRVYEQYF
many	TRBV7-9	.	TRBJ1-1	TGTGCCAGCTACACAAACACTGAAGCTTTCTTT	CASYTNTEAFF
many	TRBV6-2/TRBV6-3	.	TRBJ2-7	TGTGCCAGCAGTTACTATCCAGCAGGCTACGAGCAGTACTTC	CASSYYPAGYEQYF
.	TRBV20-1	.	TRBJ2-2	TGCAGTGCTAGAACCCCAGGGCCCCCCGGGGAGCTGTTTTTT	CSARTPGPPGELFF
many	TRBV20-1	TRBD1	TRBJ1-5	TGCAGTGCTGTAACTCGGACAGGGGGCGTTCAGCCCCAGCATTTT	CSAVTRTGGVQPQHF
many	TRBV11-1	.	TRBJ2-5	TGTGCCAGCAGCTTAGCCCGCCCGAGGAGTTTGGAGACCCAGTACTTC	CASSLARPRSLETQYF